This T cell receptor beta chain was obtained from a study of blood T cell repertoires in COVID-19. Study summary: Samples of COVID-19 (acute and convalescent) were obtained from the United States, Italy and Spain. PBMCs, B-cell-depleted T cells, or T cells were the source of the cDNA or gDNA that made up the material.

Source study methods: Amplification from reference gene primers served as the basis for estimated nucleated cell counts. The assay was immunoSEQ multiplex PCR, and TCRdb's table has in-frame clones only and misses some. V and J calls and clone size are as listed in that table; D and trimming were resolved from the DNA. The sample shows some 82,000 clones, over 70% of them seen only once. This CDR3 has 15 residues. V was trimmed by 2 bases and J by 5 bases, leaving 15 bases between them. From germline, CDR1 is KGHSH and CDR2 LQKENI. This receptor was identified in a man aged 80 or over with active or convalescent COVID-19. This chain links TRBV18 with TRBJ2-5; a weak D match, TRBD1 (6 bases). Sample: peripheral blood. The CDR3 nucleotides read TGTGCCAGCTCACCAACCCCCAACAGGGAGGAGACCCAGTACTTC. Amino acid sequence: CASSPTPNREETQYF.